A selection of T cell receptor beta chains follows, all from one sample in a study of blood T cell repertoires in COVID-19. Libraries were prepared by immunoSEQ multiplex PCR; TCRdb keeps only in-frame clonotypes and omits some of them. The data show about 240,000 clones, with around 81% seen just once and more than 1.5% held by the top ten. The specimen sequenced was peripheral blood. These receptors came from a man aged 25-40 years who had recovered from COVID-19. Each CDR3 is given with its conserved first and last residue. D genes are given only for firm matches. Size tells how often a clone was seen (once, few, many) or the class of an expanded clone, and some rows leave it out.

cdr3_aa cdr3_nt d_call j_call v_call clone_size
CASSQTQGAGEQYF TGTGCCAGCAGCCAAACACAGGGGGCGGGTGAGCAGTACTTC TRBD1 TRBJ2-7 TRBV11-2 -
CASRRAQGGEKLFF TGTGCCAGCAGGAGGGCACAAGGGGGTGAAAAACTGTTTTTT - TRBJ1-4 TRBV2 -
CASSEVDSWDYSHTF TGTGCCAGCAGTGAAGTGGACAGTTGGGATTATAGCCACACCTTC - TRBJ1-2 TRBV6-1 -
CASSVARQATMNTEAFF TGCGCCAGCAGCGTCGCCAGACAGGCAACGATGAACACTGAAGCTTTCTTT - TRBJ1-1 TRBV5-1 -
CASSYSGTGPESQNYGYTF TGTGCCAGCAGTTACTCAGGGACAGGTCCGGAGTCCCAAAACTATGGCTACACCTTC TRBD1 TRBJ1-2 TRBV6-2/TRBV6-3 -
CASSEPRQGNEKLFF TGTGCCAGCAGTGAACCCCGACAGGGAAATGAAAAACTGTTTTTT TRBD1 TRBJ1-4 TRBV2 -
CASRGQGADGYTF TGTGCCAGCAGGGGACAGGGGGCGGATGGCTACACCTTC TRBD1 TRBJ1-2 TRBV12-3/TRBV12-4 once
CATSRDLGQSVWLFF TGTGCCACCAGCAGAGATTTGGGACAGAGCGTCTGGCTGTTTTTT TRBD1 TRBJ1-4 TRBV15 -
CASSQGGGLSSYNEQFF TGTGCCAGCAGCCAAGGTGGGGGCCTGAGCTCCTACAATGAGCAGTTCTTC - TRBJ2-1 TRBV3-1/TRBV3-2 -
CASSPGRTGGNQPQHF TGTGCCAGCAGCCCAGGACGGACAGGGGGCAATCAGCCCCAGCATTTT TRBD1 TRBJ1-5 TRBV7-9 -
CASSSFGGEKLFF TGTGCCAGCAGTTCGTTCGGGGGTGAAAAACTGTTTTTT - TRBJ1-4 TRBV28 -
CASTDGGGINQPQHF TGTGCCAGTACCGATGGGGGGGGAATCAATCAGCCCCAGCATTTT - TRBJ1-5 TRBV19 -
CASSQKAGSSTDTQYF TGTGCCAGCAGCCAAAAGGCGGGGAGTAGCACAGATACGCAGTATTTT - TRBJ2-3 TRBV9 -
CASSQDRVLDEQYF TGCGCCAGCAGCCAGGACAGGGTTCTGGACGAGCAGTACTTC TRBD1 TRBJ2-7 TRBV5-1 -
CATASGTGQETQYF TGCGCAACCGCCTCCGGGACAGGGCAAGAGACCCAGTACTTC TRBD1 TRBJ2-5 TRBV5-1 -
CASSEARTYGYTF TGTGCCAGCAGTGAGGCCAGGACATATGGCTACACCTTC - TRBJ1-2 TRBV2 -
CATSDPRLPFTQYF TGTGCCACCAGTGACCCCCGACTTCCTTTCACGCAGTATTTT - TRBJ2-3 TRBV24-1 -
CASSPGRGAKWNEQYF TGTGCCAGCAGCCCCGGGAGAGGGGCTAAATGGAACGAGCAGTACTTC - TRBJ2-7 TRBV14 -
CASSYSARDLGEQYF TGTGCCAGCAGTTACTCGGCCAGGGACTTGGGCGAGCAGTACTTC - TRBJ2-7 TRBV6-5 -
CASSVVTANTEAFF TGTGCCAGCAGCGTAGTAACAGCTAACACTGAAGCTTTCTTT - TRBJ1-1 TRBV9 -
CASSPPSVARNTIYF TGTGCCAGCTCACCACCGTCAGTTGCTCGAAACACCATATATTTT - TRBJ1-3 TRBV18 -
CASSEAAPPQHF TGTGCCAGCAGTGAAGCTGCGCCGCCCCAGCATTTT - TRBJ1-5 TRBV6-1 -
CASSQPGLRDSPLHF TGCGCCAGCAGCCAACCGGGACTAAGGGATTCACCCCTCCACTTT - TRBJ1-6 TRBV4-1 -
CASSSSRDTGELFF TGTGCCAGCAGTTCCTCCAGGGACACCGGGGAGCTGTTTTTT - TRBJ2-2 TRBV6-5 -
CASSEGHGGNIQYF TGTGCCAGCAGTGAAGGCCACGGAGGGAACATTCAGTACTTC - TRBJ2-4 TRBV2 -
CASSQGRPGQGYGYTF TGCGCCAGCAGCCAAGGGAGACCGGGACAGGGCTATGGCTACACCTTC TRBD1 TRBJ1-2 TRBV4-1 -
CATSDPTGGRTGELFF TGTGCCACCAGTGATCCGACGGGGGGCCGAACCGGGGAGCTGTTTTTT - TRBJ2-2 TRBV24-1 -
CASSFAELNEAFF TGCGCCAGCAGTTTTGCGGAGCTTAATGAAGCTTTCTTT - TRBJ1-1 TRBV5-1 -
CASTESTARETQYF TGTGCCAGCACGGAATCGACAGCCAGGGAGACCCAGTACTTC - TRBJ2-5 TRBV28 -
CASSVADRGVAGNTIYF TGTGCCAGCAGCGTAGCGGACAGGGGAGTCGCTGGAAACACCATATATTTT TRBD1 TRBJ1-3 TRBV9 -
CASAAGINQPQHF TGTGCCAGTGCGGCCGGGATCAATCAGCCCCAGCATTTT - TRBJ1-5 TRBV18 -
CASRLTGPTEAFF TGTGCCAGTCGATTGACAGGCCCCACTGAAGCTTTCTTT - TRBJ1-1 TRBV19 -
CASSSEVVYTGELFF TGTGCCAGCAGCTCAGAGGTAGTGTACACCGGGGAGCTGTTTTTT - TRBJ2-2 TRBV7-2 -
CASKSNSPLHF TGTGCCAGCAAGAGCAATTCACCCCTCCACTTT - TRBJ1-6 TRBV2 -
CASSQSGDSPLHF TGTGCCAGCAGCCAGAGCGGGGATTCACCCCTCCACTTT - TRBJ1-6 TRBV5-4 many
CASSLKGYKRGGTDTQYF TGTGCCAGCAGTTTAAAGGGCTATAAGCGGGGCGGCACAGATACGCAGTATTTT TRBD2 TRBJ2-3 TRBV27 few
CASSYSGGDWETQYF TGTGCCAGCAGTTACTCAGGCGGGGATTGGGAGACCCAGTACTTC - TRBJ2-5 TRBV6-5 -
CASSRRDRGEGPLHF TGCGCCAGCAGCCGACGGGACAGGGGAGAGGGACCCCTCCACTTT TRBD1 TRBJ1-6 TRBV5-1 -
CASSDSSGGSTDTQYF TGTGCCAGCAGTGACTCTAGCGGGGGGTCCACAGATACGCAGTATTTT TRBD2 TRBJ2-3 TRBV6-4 many
CASSFQQVNTDTQYF TGTGCCAGCAGTTTTCAGCAGGTCAACACAGATACGCAGTATTTT - TRBJ2-3 TRBV28 -
CASSYGDREADTQYF TGTGCCAGCAGTTACGGGGACAGGGAGGCAGATACGCAGTATTTT TRBD1 TRBJ2-3 TRBV6-5 once
CASSGDRGKGYTEAFF TGTGCCAGCAGTGGGGACAGGGGGAAGGGGTACACTGAAGCTTTCTTT TRBD1 TRBJ1-1 TRBV28 few
CASRGPQRGSYGYTF TGTGCCAGCAGGGGGCCTCAGAGGGGGTCCTATGGCTACACCTTC - TRBJ1-2 TRBV6-5 few
CASRRDRVGPYEQYF TGTGCCAGCCGAAGGGACAGGGTCGGGCCCTACGAGCAGTACTTC TRBD1 TRBJ2-7 TRBV6-5 -
CASSQASGGNQPQHF TGTGCCAGCAGCCAGGCTTCGGGGGGCAATCAGCCCCAGCATTTT - TRBJ1-5 TRBV3-1/TRBV3-2 -
CASSYSVGISGNTIYF TGTGCCAGCAGTTACTCGGTCGGGATCTCTGGAAACACCATATATTTT - TRBJ1-3 TRBV6-5 once
CATSSPGGVLTGELFF TGTGCCACCAGTTCTCCAGGGGGAGTTTTGACCGGGGAGCTGTTTTTT TRBD1 TRBJ2-2 TRBV24-1 -
CASSLEVSGGQFF TGTGCCAGCAGCTTAGAGGTTTCGGGGGGGCAGTTCTTC TRBD2 TRBJ2-1 TRBV11-1 -
CASSIVGGIPSNQPQHF TGTGCCAGTAGTATAGTTGGCGGGATACCTAGCAATCAGCCCCAGCATTTT - TRBJ1-5 TRBV19 -
CASSPGQGGYSYNSPLHF TGTGCCAGCAGCCCAGGACAGGGTGGATACTCCTATAATTCACCCCTCCACTTT TRBD1 TRBJ1-6 TRBV28 -
CATSREGQGNSPLHF TGTGCCACCAGCAGGGAGGGACAGGGAAATTCACCCCTCCACTTT TRBD1 TRBJ1-6 TRBV15 -